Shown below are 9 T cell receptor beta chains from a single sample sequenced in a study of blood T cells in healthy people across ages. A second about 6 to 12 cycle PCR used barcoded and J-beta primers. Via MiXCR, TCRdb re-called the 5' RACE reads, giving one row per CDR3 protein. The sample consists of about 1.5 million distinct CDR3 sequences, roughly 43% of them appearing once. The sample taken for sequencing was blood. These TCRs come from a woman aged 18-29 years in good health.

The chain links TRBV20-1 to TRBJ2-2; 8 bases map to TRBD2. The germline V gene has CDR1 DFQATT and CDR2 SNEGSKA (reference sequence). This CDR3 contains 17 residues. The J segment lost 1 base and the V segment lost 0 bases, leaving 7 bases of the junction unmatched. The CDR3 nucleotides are TGCAGTGCTAGAGATGCCGCGGGGGGAAGGAACACCGGGGAGCTGTTTTTT. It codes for CSARDAAGGRNTGELFF.

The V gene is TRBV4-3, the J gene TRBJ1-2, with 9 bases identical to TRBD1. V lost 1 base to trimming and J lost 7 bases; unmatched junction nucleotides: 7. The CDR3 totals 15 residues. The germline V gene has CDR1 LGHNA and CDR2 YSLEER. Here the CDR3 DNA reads TGCGCCAGCAGCCAAGCGTGGACAGGGGAAAGTGGCTACACCTTC. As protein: CASSQAWTGESGYTF.

CDR3 in amino acids: CAHAASGGASGELFF. CDR3 DNA: TGTGCCCATGCGGCTTCAGGGGGCGCGTCCGGGGAGCTGTTTTTT. This rearrangement joins TRBV10-3 to TRBJ2-2, with 8 positions matching TRBD1. The V segment lost 11 bases and the J segment 6 bases; nucleotides outside the gene matches: 14. CDR1 ENHRY and CDR2 SYGVKD come from the germline V gene. The CDR3 contains 15 residues.

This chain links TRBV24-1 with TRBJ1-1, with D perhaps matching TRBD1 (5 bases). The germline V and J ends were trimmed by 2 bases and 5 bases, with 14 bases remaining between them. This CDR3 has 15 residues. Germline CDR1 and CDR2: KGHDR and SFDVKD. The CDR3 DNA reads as TGTGCCACCAGTGATTCCGGGGCGTCAGGGACTGAAGCTTTCTTT. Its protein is CATSDSGASGTEAFF.

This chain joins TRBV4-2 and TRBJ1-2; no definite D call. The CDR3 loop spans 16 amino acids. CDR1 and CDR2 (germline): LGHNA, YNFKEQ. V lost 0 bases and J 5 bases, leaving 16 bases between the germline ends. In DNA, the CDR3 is TGTGCCAGCAGCCAAGAGACGGACCCCATGCCTTATGGCTACACCTTC. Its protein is CASSQETDPMPYGYTF.

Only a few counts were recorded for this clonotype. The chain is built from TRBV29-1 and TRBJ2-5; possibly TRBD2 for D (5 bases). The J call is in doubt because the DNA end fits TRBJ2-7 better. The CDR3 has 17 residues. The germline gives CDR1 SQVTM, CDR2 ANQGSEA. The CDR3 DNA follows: TGCAGCGTTGTACCTCGAACCCCGGGAAAGCTGGTTGTCGAGCAGTACTTC. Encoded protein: CSVVPRTPGKLVVEQYF.

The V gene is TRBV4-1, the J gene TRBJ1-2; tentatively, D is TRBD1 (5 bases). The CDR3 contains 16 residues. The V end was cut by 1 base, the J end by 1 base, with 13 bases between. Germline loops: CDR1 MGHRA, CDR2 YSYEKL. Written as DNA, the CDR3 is TGCGCCAGCAGCCAAGGATTAGCCAGGGTTAACTATGGCTACACCTTC. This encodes CASSQGLARVNYGYTF.

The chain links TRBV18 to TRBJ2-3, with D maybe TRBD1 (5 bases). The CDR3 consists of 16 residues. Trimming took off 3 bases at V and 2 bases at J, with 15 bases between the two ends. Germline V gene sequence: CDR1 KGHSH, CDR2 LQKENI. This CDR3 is CASSPNFGQTTDTQYF. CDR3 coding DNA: TGTGCCAGCTCACCGAACTTCGGACAAACCACAGATACGCAGTATTTT.

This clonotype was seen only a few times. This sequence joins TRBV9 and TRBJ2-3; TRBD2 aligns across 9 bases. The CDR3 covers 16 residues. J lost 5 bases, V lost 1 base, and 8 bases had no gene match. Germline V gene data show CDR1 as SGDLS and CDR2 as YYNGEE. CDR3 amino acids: CASSVTLAGAEDTQYF. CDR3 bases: TGTGCCAGCAGCGTAACTTTAGCGGGAGCGGAAGATACGCAGTATTTT.